Below, one TCR beta chain is given with its context. CDR1 and CDR2 (germline): SNHLY, FYNNEI. V lost 6 bases and J lost 12, with 15 bases in between. CDR3 length: 11 residues. The sample belongs to a study of blood T cell repertoires in COVID-19. Assay used: immunoSEQ multiplex PCR; TCRdb lists only in-frame clones, some missing. In the table there are roughly 280,000 clones, around 87% of which are singletons. The chain links TRBV2 to TRBJ2-7; a weak D match, TRBD1 (5 bases). The receptor was derived from a woman aged 18-29 years who had recovered from COVID-19. Sequencing input: PBMCs or T cells enriched from blood (not recorded which). For the CDR3, the DNA is TGTGCCAGCAGGGAGACAGTCCGAGGGTACTTC. It codes for CASRETVRGYF.